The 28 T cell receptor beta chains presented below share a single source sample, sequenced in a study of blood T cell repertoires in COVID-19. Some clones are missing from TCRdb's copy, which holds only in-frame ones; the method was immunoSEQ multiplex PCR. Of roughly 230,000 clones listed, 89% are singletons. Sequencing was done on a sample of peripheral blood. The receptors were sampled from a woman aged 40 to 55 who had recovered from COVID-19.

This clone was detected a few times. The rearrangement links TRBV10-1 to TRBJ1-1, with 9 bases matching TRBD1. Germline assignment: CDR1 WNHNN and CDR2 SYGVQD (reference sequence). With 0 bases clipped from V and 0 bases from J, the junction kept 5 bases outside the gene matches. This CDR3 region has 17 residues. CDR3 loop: CASSESSRTGVNTEAFF. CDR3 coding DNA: TGCGCCAGCAGTGAGTCATCTAGGACAGGGGTGAACACTGAAGCTTTCTTT.

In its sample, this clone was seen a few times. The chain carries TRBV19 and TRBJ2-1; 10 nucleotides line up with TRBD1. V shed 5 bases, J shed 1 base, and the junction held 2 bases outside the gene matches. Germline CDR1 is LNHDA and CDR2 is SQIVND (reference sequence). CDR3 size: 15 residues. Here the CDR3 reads CASSRTGGSYNEQFF. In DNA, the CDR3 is TGTGCCAGTAGTCGGACAGGGGGTTCCTACAATGAGCAGTTCTTC.

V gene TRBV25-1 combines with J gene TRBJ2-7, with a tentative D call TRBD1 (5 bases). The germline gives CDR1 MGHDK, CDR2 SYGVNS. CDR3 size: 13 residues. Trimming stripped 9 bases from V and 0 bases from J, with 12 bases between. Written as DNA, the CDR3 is TGTGCCAGTAAAGATACAGGCTCCTACGAGCAGTACTTC. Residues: CASKDTGSYEQYF.

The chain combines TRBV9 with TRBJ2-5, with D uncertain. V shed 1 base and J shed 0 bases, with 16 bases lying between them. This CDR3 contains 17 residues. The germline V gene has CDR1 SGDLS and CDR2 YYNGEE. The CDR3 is CASSVTPLASDQETQYF. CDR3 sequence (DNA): TGTGCCAGCAGCGTAACCCCCTTGGCCAGCGACCAAGAGACCCAGTACTTC. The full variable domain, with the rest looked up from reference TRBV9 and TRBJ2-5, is DSGVTQTPKHLITATGQRVTLRCSPRSGDLSVYWYQQSLDQGLQFLIQYYNGEERAKGNILERFSAQQFPDLHSELNLSSLELGDSALYFCASSVTPLASDQETQYFGPGTRLLVL.

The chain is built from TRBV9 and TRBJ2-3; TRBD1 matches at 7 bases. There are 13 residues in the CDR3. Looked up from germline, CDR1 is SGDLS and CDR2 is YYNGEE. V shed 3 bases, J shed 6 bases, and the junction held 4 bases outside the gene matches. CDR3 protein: CASSGQGWDTQYF. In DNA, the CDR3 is TGTGCCAGCAGCGGACAGGGTTGGGATACGCAGTATTTT.

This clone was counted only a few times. CDR3 coding DNA: TGTGCCACCCTGAGGGAACAGGGCGGTCAGCCCCAGCATTTT. Amino acids: CATLREQGGQPQHF. The chain recombines TRBV11-3 with TRBJ1-5; tentatively, D is TRBD1 (6 bases). The V and J ends lost 10 bases and 6 bases respectively, with 19 bases between them. Germline CDR1 is SGHNT and CDR2 is YENEEA. This CDR3 contains 14 residues.

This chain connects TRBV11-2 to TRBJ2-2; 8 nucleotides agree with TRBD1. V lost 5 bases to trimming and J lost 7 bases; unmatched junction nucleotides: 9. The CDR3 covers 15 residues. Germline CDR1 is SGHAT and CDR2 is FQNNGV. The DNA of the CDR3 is TGTGCCAGCAGCCGCGGGGCAGGGGGCATCGGGGAGCTGTTTTTT. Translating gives CASSRGAGGIGELFF.

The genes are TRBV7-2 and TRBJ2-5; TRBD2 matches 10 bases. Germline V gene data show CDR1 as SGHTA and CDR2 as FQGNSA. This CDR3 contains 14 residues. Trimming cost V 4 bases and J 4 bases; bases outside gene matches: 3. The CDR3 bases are TGTGCCAGCAGCTGGCCTAGCGGGAGAGAGACCCAGTACTTC. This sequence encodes CASSWPSGRETQYF.

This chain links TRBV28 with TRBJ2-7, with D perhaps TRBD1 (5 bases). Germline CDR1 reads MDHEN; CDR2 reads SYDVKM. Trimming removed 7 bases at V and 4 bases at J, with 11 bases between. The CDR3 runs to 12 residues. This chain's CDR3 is CASTQGVYEQYF. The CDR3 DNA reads TGTGCCAGCACCCAGGGCGTATACGAGCAGTACTTC. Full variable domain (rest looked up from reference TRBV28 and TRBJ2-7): DVKVTQSSRYLVKRTGEKVFLECVQDMDHENMFWYRQDPGLGLRLIYFSYDVKMKEKGDIPEGYSVSREKKERFSLILESASTNQTSMYLCASTQGVYEQYFGPGTRLTVT.

The CDR3 loop is CASSSRGSGLPREQYF. CDR3 DNA sequence: TGTGCCAGCAGCTCCCGGGGTAGCGGCCTTCCGCGCGAGCAGTACTTC. The chain carries TRBV13 and TRBJ2-7, with TRBD2 as a possible D gene (6 bases). V was clipped by 4 bases and J by 6 bases, with 22 bases between them. Germline CDR1 is PRHDT and CDR2 is FYEKMQ (reference sequence). CDR3 length: 16 residues.

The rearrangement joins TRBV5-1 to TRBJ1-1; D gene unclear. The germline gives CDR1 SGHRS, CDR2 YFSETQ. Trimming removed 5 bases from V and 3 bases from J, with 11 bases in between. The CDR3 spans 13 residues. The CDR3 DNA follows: TGCGCCAGCAGGTCAGGCCTCGACACTGAAGCTTTCTTT. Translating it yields CASRSGLDTEAFF.

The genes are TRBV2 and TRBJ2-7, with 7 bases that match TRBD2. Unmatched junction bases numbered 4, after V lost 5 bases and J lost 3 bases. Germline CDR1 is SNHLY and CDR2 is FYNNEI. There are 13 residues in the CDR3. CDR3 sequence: CASSRTRDYEQYF. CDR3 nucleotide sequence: TGTGCCAGCAGTCGGACTAGAGACTACGAGCAGTACTTC. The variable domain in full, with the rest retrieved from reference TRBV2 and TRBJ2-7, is EPEVTQTPSHQVTQMGQEVILRCVPISNHLYFYWYRQILGQKVEFLVSFYNNEISEKSEIFDDQFSVERPDGSNFTLKIRSTKLEDSAMYFCASSRTRDYEQYFGPGTRLTVT.

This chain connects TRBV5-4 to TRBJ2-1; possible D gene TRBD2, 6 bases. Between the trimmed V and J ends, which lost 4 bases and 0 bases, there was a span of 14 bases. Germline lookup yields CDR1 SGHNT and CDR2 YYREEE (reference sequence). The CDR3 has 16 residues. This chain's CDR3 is CASSGSRGSSYNEQFF. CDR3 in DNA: TGTGCCAGCAGCGGCTCCCGGGGGAGCTCCTACAATGAGCAGTTCTTC. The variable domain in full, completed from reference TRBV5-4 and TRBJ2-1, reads ETGVTQSPTHLIKTRGQQVTLRCSSQSGHNTVSWYQQALGQGPQFIFQYYREEENGRGNFPPRFSGLQFPNYSSELNVNALELDDSALYLCASSGSRGSSYNEQFFGPGTRLTVL.

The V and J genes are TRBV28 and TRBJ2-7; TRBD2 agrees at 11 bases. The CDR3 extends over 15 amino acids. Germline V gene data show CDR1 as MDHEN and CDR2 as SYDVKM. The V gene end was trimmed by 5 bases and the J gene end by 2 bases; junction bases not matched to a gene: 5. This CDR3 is CASSPGLAVTYEQYF. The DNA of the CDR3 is TGTGCCAGCAGTCCGGGACTAGCGGTAACCTACGAGCAGTACTTC.

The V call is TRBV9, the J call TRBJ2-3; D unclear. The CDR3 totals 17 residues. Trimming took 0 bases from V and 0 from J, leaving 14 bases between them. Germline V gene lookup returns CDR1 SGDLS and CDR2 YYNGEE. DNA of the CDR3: TGTGCCAGCAGCGTAGTTGCGCGGCAGACTAGCACAGATACGCAGTATTTT. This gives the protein CASSVVARQTSTDTQYF.

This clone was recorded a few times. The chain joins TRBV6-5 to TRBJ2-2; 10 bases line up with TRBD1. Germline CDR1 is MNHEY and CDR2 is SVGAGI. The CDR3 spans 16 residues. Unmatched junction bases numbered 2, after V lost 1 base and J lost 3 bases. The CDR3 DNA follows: TGTGCCAGCAGTTACTACGGACAGGGGGACACCGGGGAGCTGTTTTTT. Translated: CASSYYGQGDTGELFF.

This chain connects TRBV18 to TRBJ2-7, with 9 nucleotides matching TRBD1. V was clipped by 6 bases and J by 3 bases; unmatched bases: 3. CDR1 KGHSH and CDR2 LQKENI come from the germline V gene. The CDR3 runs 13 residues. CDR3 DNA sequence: TGTGCCAGCTCTTCGGGACAGGGCTACGAGCAGTACGTC. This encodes CASSSGQGYEQYV.

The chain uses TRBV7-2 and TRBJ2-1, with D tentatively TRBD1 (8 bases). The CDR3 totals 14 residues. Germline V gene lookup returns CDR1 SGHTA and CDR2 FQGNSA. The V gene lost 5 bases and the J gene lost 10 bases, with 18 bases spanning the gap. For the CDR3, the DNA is TGTGCCAGCAGCCAACAGGGGGGGGAATACGAGCAGTTCTTC. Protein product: CASSQQGGEYEQFF.

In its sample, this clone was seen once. The CDR3 region is CASRIGGRETQYF. CDR3 nucleotide sequence: TGTGCCAGCCGAATCGGTGGGAGAGAGACCCAGTACTTC. The V and J genes are TRBV5-6 and TRBJ2-5, with D maybe TRBD2 (5 bases). This CDR3 has 13 residues. The ends were cut back, 7 bases at V and 4 bases at J, with 14 bases in the middle. CDR1 is SGHDT, CDR2 YYEEEE, per germline.

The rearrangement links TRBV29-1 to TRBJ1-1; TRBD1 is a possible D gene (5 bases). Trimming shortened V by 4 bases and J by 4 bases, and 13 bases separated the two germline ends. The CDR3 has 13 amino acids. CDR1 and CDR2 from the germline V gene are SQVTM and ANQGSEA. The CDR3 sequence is CSVAQGLSTEAFF. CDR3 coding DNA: TGCAGCGTTGCCCAGGGTCTGAGCACTGAAGCTTTCTTT.

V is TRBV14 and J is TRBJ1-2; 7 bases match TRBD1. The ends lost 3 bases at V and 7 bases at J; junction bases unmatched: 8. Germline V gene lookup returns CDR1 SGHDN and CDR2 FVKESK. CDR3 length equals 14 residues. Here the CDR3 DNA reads TGTGCCAGCAGCCATTCAGGGGGAGGTAGTGGCTACACCTTC. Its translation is CASSHSGGGSGYTF.

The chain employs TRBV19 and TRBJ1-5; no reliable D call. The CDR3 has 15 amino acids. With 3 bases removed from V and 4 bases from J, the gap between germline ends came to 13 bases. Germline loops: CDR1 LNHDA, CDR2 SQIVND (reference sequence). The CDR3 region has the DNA TGTGCCAGTAGTATCCCTGATCCGGTAAATCAGCCCCAGCATTTT. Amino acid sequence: CASSIPDPVNQPQHF.

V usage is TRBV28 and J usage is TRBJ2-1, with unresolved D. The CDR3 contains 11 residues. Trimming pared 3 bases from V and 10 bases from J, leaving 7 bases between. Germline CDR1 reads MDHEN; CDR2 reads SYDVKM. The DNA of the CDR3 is TGTGCCAGCAGTTTTCCCGGGGAGCAGTTCTTC. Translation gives CASSFPGEQFF. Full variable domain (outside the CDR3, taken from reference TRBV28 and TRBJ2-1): DVKVTQSSRYLVKRTGEKVFLECVQDMDHENMFWYRQDPGLGLRLIYFSYDVKMKEKGDIPEGYSVSREKKERFSLILESASTNQTSMYLCASSFPGEQFFGPGTRLTVL.

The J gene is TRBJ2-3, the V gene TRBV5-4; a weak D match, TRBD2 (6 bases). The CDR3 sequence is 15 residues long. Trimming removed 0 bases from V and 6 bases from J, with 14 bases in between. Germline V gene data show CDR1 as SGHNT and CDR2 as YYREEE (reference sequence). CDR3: CASSLGLAHWDTQYF. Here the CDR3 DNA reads TGTGCCAGCAGCTTGGGTCTAGCGCATTGGGATACGCAGTATTTT.

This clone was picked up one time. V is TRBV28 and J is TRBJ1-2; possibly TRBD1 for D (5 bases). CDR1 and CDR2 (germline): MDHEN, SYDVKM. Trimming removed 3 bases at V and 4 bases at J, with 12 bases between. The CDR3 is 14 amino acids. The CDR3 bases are TGTGCCAGCAGTTTGGTCAGGGTAGCCTATGGCTACACCTTC. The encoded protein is CASSLVRVAYGYTF.

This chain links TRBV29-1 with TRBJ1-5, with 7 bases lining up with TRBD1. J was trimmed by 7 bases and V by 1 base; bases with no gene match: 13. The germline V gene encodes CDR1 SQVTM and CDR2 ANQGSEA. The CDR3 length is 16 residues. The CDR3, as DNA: TGCAGCGTTGAAGTTGGACAGGATATAAGTGAACAGCCCCAGCATTTT. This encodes CSVEVGQDISEQPQHF.

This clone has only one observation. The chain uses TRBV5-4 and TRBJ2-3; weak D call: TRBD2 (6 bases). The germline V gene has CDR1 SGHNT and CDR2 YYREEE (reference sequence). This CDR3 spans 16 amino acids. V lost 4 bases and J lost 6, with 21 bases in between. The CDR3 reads CASSHPETGEMDTQYF. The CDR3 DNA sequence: TGTGCCAGCAGCCACCCCGAAACGGGGGAGATGGATACGCAGTATTTT.

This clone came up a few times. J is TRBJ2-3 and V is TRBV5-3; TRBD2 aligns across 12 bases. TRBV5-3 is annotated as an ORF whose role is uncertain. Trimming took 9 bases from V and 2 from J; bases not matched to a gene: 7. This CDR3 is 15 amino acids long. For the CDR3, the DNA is TGTGCCACCGAGACTAGCGGGGGCCTCACAGATACGCAGTATTTT. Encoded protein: CATETSGGLTDTQYF.